One sample yielded the 14 T cell receptor beta chains listed below, sequenced in a study of Graves' ophthalmopathy and Graves' hyperthyroidism. RNA transcripts served as template for amplifying TCR beta CDR3 sequences. The first-round RT-PCR employed HTBI primers together with the Qiagen OneStep RT-PCR kit. A multiplex PCR was then performed as the second round. MiXCR was run by TCRdb on the multiplex PCR reads, yielding one entry per CDR3 protein. In the table there are about 220,000 distinct CDR3 sequences, 20% to 25% of which are singletons. Sequenced sample: peripheral blood. Receptors were obtained from a woman aged 50 to 60 with Graves' ophthalmopathy.

There are many counts of this clonotype. V usage is TRBV20-1 and J usage is TRBJ1-1; 8 nucleotides match TRBD1. V trimming: 2 bases; J trimming: 4 bases; junction bases outside the gene matches: 9. Germline CDR1 and CDR2: DFQATT and SNEGSKA (reference sequence). This CDR3 contains 15 residues. The CDR3 DNA is TGCAGTGCTAGACTACCTGGACAGGGATCCACTGAAGCTTTCTTT. Translating it yields CSARLPGQGSTEAFF.

At least ten counts were recorded for this clonotype. The rearrangement uses TRBV30 and TRBJ2-7; 8 bases align to TRBD2. CDR3 length equals 15 residues. Looked up from germline, CDR1 is GTSNPN and CDR2 is SVGIG (reference sequence). Germline trimming cut 3 bases from V and 4 bases from J; bases unmatched to any gene: 11. CDR3 amino acids: CAWSGGAGRGYEQYF. The CDR3 region has the DNA TGTGCCTGGAGCGGGGGTGCCGGGAGGGGGTACGAGCAGTACTTC.

This clonotype was observed at least ten times. This chain connects TRBV28 to TRBJ2-5; 9 positions agree with TRBD2. V dropped 2 bases and J dropped 5; count of bases not matched to a gene: 3. The CDR3 consists of 14 residues. Germline V CDR1 and CDR2: MDHEN, SYDVKM. The CDR3 DNA reads as TGTGCCAGCAGTTTAGCGGGAGGGCCTGAGACCCAGTACTTC. Its translation is CASSLAGGPETQYF.

This clonotype has at least ten counts. This rearrangement joins TRBV13 to TRBJ2-7, with D unclear. Germline loops: CDR1 PRHDT, CDR2 FYEKMQ (reference sequence). CDR3 length: 15 amino acids. V was pared by 4 bases and J by 0 bases, with 13 bases between. Here the CDR3 reads CASSYPTNSSYEQYF. DNA of the CDR3: TGTGCCAGCAGCTACCCGACCAATAGCTCCTACGAGCAGTACTTC.

This clonotype was detected a few times. The V call is TRBV11-3, the J call TRBJ1-1, with D maybe TRBD1 (5 bases). The CDR3 runs 16 residues. The germline V and J ends were trimmed by 5 bases and 3 bases, with 19 bases remaining between them. Germline loops: CDR1 SGHNT, CDR2 YENEEA. In DNA, the CDR3 is TGTGCCAGCAGCCCAGGCGGGACCTTGGGGTACACTGAAGCTTTCTTT. Residues: CASSPGGTLGYTEAFF.

This chain joins TRBV12-3 or TRBV12-4 and TRBJ2-7; TRBD2 is a possible D gene (6 bases). The CDR3 runs to 13 residues. Trimming left V 3 bases short and J 6 bases short, with 12 bases between. The CDR3 sequence is CASSLIGRGEQYF. The DNA of the CDR3 is TGTGCCAGCAGTTTGATCGGGAGAGGCGAGCAGTACTTC.

Many counts were recorded for this clonotype. The chain recombines TRBV7-3 with TRBJ2-5; 8 nucleotides align to TRBD2. This CDR3 comprises 15 residues. V was clipped by 0 bases and J by 4 bases; unmatched bases: 4. Germline CDR1 and CDR2: SGHTA and FQGTGA. The CDR3 sequence is CASSLTGGRLETQYF. The CDR3 bases are TGTGCCAGCAGCTTAACGGGCGGGAGGTTAGAGACCCAGTACTTC.

Only a few counts were recorded for this clonotype. Here the CDR3 reads CASSTGGNYGYTF. The CDR3 nucleotides are TGTGCCTCCTCGACTGGGGGGAACTATGGCTACACCTTC. The chain couples TRBV30 to TRBJ1-2; D is possibly TRBD1 (5 bases). The CDR3 runs 13 residues. With 7 bases removed from V and 2 bases from J, the gap between germline ends came to 14 bases. Per germline, CDR1 GTSNPN and CDR2 SVGIG (reference sequence).

This clonotype has ten or more counts. The V and J genes are TRBV2 and TRBJ2-1, with 13 bases lining up with TRBD2. V was clipped by 4 bases and J by 10 bases; unmatched bases: 4. This CDR3 comprises 14 residues. Germline CDR1 SNHLY, CDR2 FYNNEI. The CDR3 nucleotides read TGTGCCAGCAGTGGGACTAGCGGGAGTGACGAGCAGTTCTTC. This codes for CASSGTSGSDEQFF.

This chain links TRBV12-3 or TRBV12-4 with TRBJ1-1; TRBD1 might be the D (5 bases). Trimming shortened V by 1 base and J by 8 bases, and 11 bases separated the two germline ends. This CDR3 region has 13 residues. The CDR3, as DNA: TGTGCCAGCAGTTTAGGAATGGGGCGAGAAGCTTTCTTT. As protein: CASSLGMGREAFF.

This clonotype was seen ten or more times. The chain is built from TRBV6-4 and TRBJ2-5; 7 bases match TRBD1. After removal of 6 bases from V and 2 bases from J, the junction contained 6 bases not matched to a gene. This CDR3 is built from 14 residues. CDR1 and CDR2 from the germline V gene are MRHNA and SNTAGT. The chain's CDR3 is CASRKTGRQETQYF. CDR3 bases: TGTGCCAGCAGGAAGACAGGGAGACAAGAGACCCAGTACTTC.

This clonotype was observed at least ten times. The chain has TRBV4-1 and TRBJ1-5; perhaps TRBD1 as D (6 bases). V lost 1 base to trimming and J lost 6 bases, with 16 bases between them. Germline CDR1 and CDR2: MGHRA and YSYEKL. The CDR3 contains 16 residues. Here the CDR3 reads CASSQGWGAGIQPQHF. DNA of the CDR3: TGCGCCAGCAGCCAAGGATGGGGGGCAGGGATTCAGCCCCAGCATTTT.

This clonotype was counted ten times or more. The gene calls are TRBV6-5 and TRBJ2-7; 9 bases line up with TRBD1. The CDR3 spans 13 residues. The germline CDR1 and CDR2 sequences are MNHEY and SVGAGI. The V and J ends lost 5 bases and 4 bases, in that order; junction bases with no gene match: 3. CDR3 nucleotide sequence: TGTGCCAGCAGTAACAGGGGGCTATACGAGCAGTACTTC. It specifies CASSNRGLYEQYF.

This clonotype was detected ten times or more. The rearrangement joins TRBV30 to TRBJ2-7; 8 bases match TRBD1. This CDR3 comprises 14 residues. Germline V gene sequence: CDR1 GTSNPN, CDR2 SVGIG (reference sequence). The V segment lost 5 bases and the J segment 2 bases; nucleotides outside the gene matches: 8. The CDR3, as DNA: TGTGCCTGGGCAAAGGGGACAGGAGCCTACGAGCAGTACTTC. Its protein product is CAWAKGTGAYEQYF.